One and the same sample provided the 29 T cell receptor beta chains below, sequenced in a study of shared clonotypes between healthy human individuals. Here immunoSEQ multiplex PCR was the method, and the copy in TCRdb shows in-frame clones only, minus some. The table lists 2.3 million or so clones, approximately 95% of them singletons. The sequenced sample consisted of naive CD4+ T cells from PBMCs. The subset: CD45RA+ positively selected. Receptors originate from a man aged 18 to 30 in good health. Some clones in this sample may be carry-over from other donors' samples.

The V and J genes are TRBV5-6 and TRBJ1-5; D possibly corresponds to TRBD1 (6 bases). The CDR3 length is 15 residues. CDR1 is SGHDT, CDR2 YYEEEE, per germline. The V end lost 1 base, the J end lost 4 bases, and 12 bases lay between the germline ends. CDR3 residues: CASSLRLRGNQPQHF. In DNA form, the CDR3 reads TGTGCCAGCAGCTTGAGACTCAGGGGAAATCAGCCCCAGCATTTT.

The chain recombines TRBV4-1 with TRBJ2-1, with 12 nucleotides matching TRBD2. CDR1 MGHRA and CDR2 YSYEKL come from the germline V gene. Losses at the gene ends were 6 bases for V and 8 bases for J; bases not matched to a gene: 5. This CDR3 spans 14 amino acids. The CDR3 spells CASRTSGSLDEQFF. The CDR3 DNA sequence: TGCGCCAGCAGGACTAGCGGGAGTTTGGATGAGCAGTTCTTC.

The chain employs TRBV5-1 and TRBJ2-5; D is ambiguous. V was pared by 0 bases and J by 0 bases, with 9 bases between. The germline gives CDR1 SGHRS, CDR2 YFSETQ. This CDR3 region has 15 residues. CDR3 sequence reads: CASSLGSLYQETQYF. The CDR3, as DNA: TGCGCCAGCAGCTTGGGTAGTCTATACCAAGAGACCCAGTACTTC. The variable domain in full, with the rest retrieved from reference TRBV5-1 and TRBJ2-5, is KAGVTQTPRYLIKTRGQQVTLSCSPISGHRSVSWYQQTPGQGLQFLFEYFSETQRNKGNFPGRFSGRQFSNSRSEMNVSTLELGDSALYLCASSLGSLYQETQYFGPGTRLLVL.

The chain uses TRBV6-1 and TRBJ2-5; D might be TRBD2 (5 bases). V was trimmed by 8 bases and J by 4 bases, leaving 11 bases between them. Germline assignment: CDR1 MNHNS and CDR2 SASEGT. CDR3 length equals 12 residues. The CDR3 here is CASCVEAETQYF. The CDR3 region has the DNA TGTGCCAGCTGCGTGGAGGCAGAGACCCAGTACTTC.

The gene calls are TRBV7-3 and TRBJ1-1, with 7 nucleotides matching TRBD1. Germline lookup yields CDR1 SGHTA and CDR2 FQGTGA. The CDR3 runs to 14 residues. The J segment lost 8 bases and the V segment lost 5 bases, leaving 11 bases of the junction unmatched. The CDR3 is CASSLGGTALEAFF. CDR3 DNA sequence: TGTGCCAGCAGCCTAGGGGGCACGGCCCTAGAAGCTTTCTTT.

The chain carries TRBV11-2 and TRBJ2-7, with TRBD2 matching over 7 bases. The CDR3 consists of 14 residues. Per the germline V gene, CDR1 is SGHAT and CDR2 is FQNNGV. V shed 2 bases and J 7 bases; nucleotides not matched to a gene: 8. The CDR3 is CASSLTGGPFEQYF. The CDR3 bases are TGTGCCAGCAGCTTAACGGGAGGACCCTTTGAGCAGTACTTC.

The V and J genes are TRBV19 and TRBJ2-7, with D perhaps TRBD1 (6 bases). The CDR3 is 15 amino acids. Germline CDR1 and CDR2: LNHDA and SQIVND (reference sequence). The V end lost 3 bases, the J end lost 2 bases, and 14 bases lay between the germline ends. This chain's CDR3 is CASSIGSQGTYEQYF. In DNA form, the CDR3 reads TGTGCCAGTAGTATTGGAAGTCAGGGGACCTACGAGCAGTACTTC. Looking up the rest from reference TRBV19 and TRBJ2-7 gives the full variable domain: DGGITQSPKYLFRKEGQNVTLSCEQNLNHDAMYWYRQDPGQGLRLIYYSQIVNDFQKGDIAEGYSVSREKKESFPLTVTSAQKNPTAFYLCASSIGSQGTYEQYFGPGTRLTVT.

The chain uses TRBV5-1 and TRBJ2-3; D is uncertain. The CDR3 covers 14 residues. V was trimmed by 4 bases and J by 6 bases, leaving 15 bases between them. CDR1 and CDR2 from the germline V gene are SGHRS and YFSETQ. CDR3 loop: CASSRESSSDTQYF. The CDR3 nucleotides read TGCGCCAGCAGCCGAGAGTCTTCTTCGGATACGCAGTATTTT. Full variable domain (missing parts from reference TRBV5-1 and TRBJ2-3): KAGVTQTPRYLIKTRGQQVTLSCSPISGHRSVSWYQQTPGQGLQFLFEYFSETQRNKGNFPGRFSGRQFSNSRSEMNVSTLELGDSALYLCASSRESSSDTQYFGPGTRLTVL.

The rearrangement uses TRBV29-1 and TRBJ1-2; D possibly corresponds to TRBD1 (6 bases). The CDR3 runs 16 residues. V lost 3 bases and J 7 bases, leaving 24 bases between the germline ends. Germline loops: CDR1 SQVTM, CDR2 ANQGSEA. The CDR3 loop is CSVDPGKQGGGGGYTF. DNA of the CDR3: TGCAGCGTTGACCCGGGGAAACAGGGCGGGGGCGGTGGCTACACCTTC.

V gene TRBV5-1 combines with J gene TRBJ2-1; perhaps TRBD2 as D (6 bases). V gave up 7 bases and J gave up 2 bases, with 16 bases separating them. This CDR3 spans 15 amino acids. Germline V gene data show CDR1 as SGHRS and CDR2 as YFSETQ. The chain's CDR3 is CASGEAEDPYNEQFF. The CDR3 DNA sequence: TGCGCCAGCGGGGAGGCCGAAGACCCCTACAATGAGCAGTTCTTC.

The chain employs TRBV5-1 and TRBJ2-1; 14 bases line up with TRBD2. The CDR3 runs 20 residues. In germline, CDR1 is SGHRS, CDR2 YFSETQ. V lost 0 bases and J lost 4; bases outside the gene matches: 12. The CDR3 loop is CASSLGTSGRPRGFYNEQFF. The CDR3 nucleotides are TGCGCCAGCAGCTTGGGGACTAGCGGGAGGCCGAGGGGCTTTTACAATGAGCAGTTCTTC.

V is TRBV4-2 and J is TRBJ2-5, with 9 bases identical to TRBD2. CDR1 is LGHNA and CDR2 is YNFKEQ in the germline V gene. Trimming cost V 0 bases and J 1 base; bases outside gene matches: 3. The CDR3 is 16 amino acids. CDR3 coding DNA: TGTGCCAGCAGCCAAGAAGCTAGCGGGGTCCAAGAGACCCAGTACTTC. Amino acid sequence: CASSQEASGVQETQYF.

CDR3 loop: CASSSPDRGNRGSGELFF. In DNA, the CDR3 is TGTGCCAGTAGTTCACCGGACAGGGGGAATCGTGGGTCCGGGGAGCTGTTTTTT. The gene calls are TRBV19 and TRBJ2-2; 10 nucleotides align to TRBD1. Germline V gene data show CDR1 as LNHDA and CDR2 as SQIVND (reference sequence). CDR3 length: 18 amino acids. V shed 5 bases, J shed 6 bases, and the junction held 15 bases outside the gene matches.

V usage is TRBV5-6 and J usage is TRBJ2-3, with D tentatively TRBD1 or TRBD2 (7 bases each). Looked up from germline, CDR1 is SGHDT and CDR2 is YYEEEE. This CDR3 contains 13 residues. V lost 3 bases and J 5 bases, leaving 10 bases between the germline ends. The CDR3 DNA reads as TGTGCCAGCAGCTCCAGGGGGGGAGATACGCAGTATTTT. It codes for CASSSRGGDTQYF.

In DNA, the CDR3 is TGTGCCAGCAGCTCCAGCTGGGACAGGGGGCACGAGCAGTACTTC. Its translation: CASSSSWDRGHEQYF. The chain couples TRBV7-9 to TRBJ2-7; 12 nucleotides agree with TRBD1. With V trimmed by 4 bases and J by 5 bases, 6 bases remained unmatched. Looked up from germline, CDR1 is SEHNR and CDR2 is FQNEAQ (reference sequence). This CDR3 comprises 15 residues.

Only one count was recorded for this clone. The chain joins TRBV14 to TRBJ2-1, with 7 positions matching TRBD2. V trimming: 1 base; J trimming: 6 bases; junction bases outside the gene matches: 12. Germline V CDR1 and CDR2: SGHDN, FVKESK. This CDR3 region has 17 residues. The CDR3 coding sequence is TGTGCCAGCAGCCAAGGTGTGGCGGGAGAACCTCTCAATGAGCAGTTCTTC. This codes for CASSQGVAGEPLNEQFF.

V is TRBV2 and J is TRBJ2-5, with 11 bases identical to TRBD2. Unmatched junction bases numbered 5, after V lost 4 bases and J lost 4 bases. The CDR3 is 15 amino acids. Germline CDR1 and CDR2: SNHLY and FYNNEI. CDR3: CASSGIAGGLETQYF. The CDR3, as DNA: TGTGCCAGCAGTGGAATAGCGGGAGGGCTAGAGACCCAGTACTTC. Combining the CDR3 with reference TRBV2 and TRBJ2-5 gives the whole variable domain EPEVTQTPSHQVTQMGQEVILRCVPISNHLYFYWYRQILGQKVEFLVSFYNNEISEKSEIFDDQFSVERPDGSNFTLKIRSTKLEDSAMYFCASSGIAGGLETQYFGPGTRLLVL.

The V and J genes are TRBV5-4 and TRBJ2-5; the match to TRBD1 covers 7 bases. Germline CDR1 SGHNT, CDR2 YYREEE (reference sequence). V dropped 4 bases and J dropped 5; count of bases not matched to a gene: 14. CDR3 length: 16 amino acids. CDR3 amino acids: CASSTGTARSEETQYF. CDR3 nucleotide sequence: TGTGCCAGCAGCACCGGGACAGCTCGAAGCGAGGAGACCCAGTACTTC.

The chain recombines TRBV18 with TRBJ2-3; D perhaps matches TRBD1 (6 bases). Deletions cut 4 bases from V and 1 base from J, with 12 bases between. CDR3 length: 15 amino acids. Per germline, CDR1 KGHSH and CDR2 LQKENI. The CDR3 region has the DNA TGTGCCAGCTCACGGACAGCCAGGGGCACAGATACGCAGTATTTT. Translated: CASSRTARGTDTQYF.

Of note for this clone: The identical CDR3 is also encoded by other nucleotide sequences in the sample. This chain links TRBV27 with TRBJ2-3; the match to TRBD2 covers 14 bases. Germline V gene lookup returns CDR1 MNHEY and CDR2 SMNVEV (reference sequence). This CDR3 region has 14 residues. Trimming cost V 5 bases and J 6 bases; bases outside gene matches: 1. CDR3 sequence reads: CASSRTSGRDTQYF. As DNA, the CDR3 is TGTGCCAGCAGTCGGACTAGCGGGAGGGATACGCAGTATTTT.

V is TRBV25-1 and J is TRBJ1-2; no firm D call. Deletions cut 2 bases from V and 2 bases from J, with 12 bases between. Germline CDR1 MGHDK, CDR2 SYGVNS. CDR3 length equals 15 residues. The CDR3 nucleotides read TGTGCCAGCAGTGAAGTTGGGTCCGAAAACTATGGCTACACCTTC. This sequence encodes CASSEVGSENYGYTF.

This clone has only one observation. The chain couples TRBV6-5 to TRBJ2-7; possibly TRBD1 for D (5 bases). V was shortened by 4 bases and J by 7 bases, with 17 bases between the two germline ends. This CDR3 contains 14 residues. Germline values: CDR1 MNHEY, CDR2 SVGAGI. The CDR3 coding sequence is TGTGCCAGCAGTTTGAACAGGCCCATGAGGGAGCAGTACTTC. This gives the protein CASSLNRPMREQYF.

This chain's CDR3 is CASSHQTGPGNTIYF. The CDR3 nucleotides are TGTGCCAGCAGCCACCAAACAGGGCCGGGAAACACCATATATTTT. This chain links TRBV5-4 with TRBJ1-3; D perhaps matches TRBD1 (6 bases). The CDR3 extends over 15 amino acids. Germline CDR1 and CDR2: SGHNT and YYREEE (reference sequence). The V and J ends lost 4 bases and 4 bases respectively, with 15 bases between them.

The chain employs TRBV28 and TRBJ1-3; D gene uncertain. Germline assignment: CDR1 MDHEN and CDR2 SYDVKM. The CDR3 is 15 amino acids. V lost 2 bases, J lost 2 bases, and 10 bases lay in between. The CDR3 coding sequence is TGTGCCAGCAGTTTAAGGGTGGGTACTGGAAACACCATATATTTT. Amino acid sequence: CASSLRVGTGNTIYF.

V gene TRBV4-3 combines with J gene TRBJ2-7; 7 bases are a match to TRBD1. V trimming: 3 bases; J trimming: 5 bases; junction bases outside the gene matches: 4. Germline V lookup: CDR1 LGHNA, CDR2 YSLEER. This CDR3 is 13 amino acids long. The CDR3 nucleotides read TGCGCCAGCAGCCAGGCCGACAGGGACGAGCAGTACTTC. This gives the protein CASSQADRDEQYF.

The chain carries TRBV10-3 and TRBJ1-1; D unresolved. Trimming removed 3 bases from V and 0 bases from J, with 5 bases in between. Germline CDR1 and CDR2: ENHRY and SYGVKD. The CDR3 spans 13 residues. CDR3 residues: CAISDLLNTEAFF. CDR3 DNA sequence: TGTGCCATCAGTGACTTACTGAACACTGAAGCTTTCTTT.

The chain combines TRBV4-1 with TRBJ2-5; D not resolved. The CDR3 spans 15 residues. V was pared by 5 bases and J by 1 base, with 14 bases between. Germline V gene data show CDR1 as MGHRA and CDR2 as YSYEKL. Here the CDR3 reads CASSWTQLGQETQYF. In nucleotides, the CDR3 is TGCGCCAGCAGCTGGACCCAGTTGGGCCAAGAGACCCAGTACTTC.

The chain has TRBV5-1 and TRBJ2-7, with 8 bases aligning to TRBD2. The CDR3 extends over 15 amino acids. V shed 4 bases and J 5 bases; nucleotides not matched to a gene: 11. In germline, CDR1 is SGHRS, CDR2 YFSETQ. The CDR3 reads CASSPPGSGTDEQYF. The CDR3 nucleotides are TGCGCCAGCAGCCCCCCGGGTAGCGGGACCGACGAGCAGTACTTC.

This clone was picked up a small number of times. V gene TRBV5-1 combines with J gene TRBJ1-1; D remains ambiguous. This CDR3 is built from 13 residues. Germline loops: CDR1 SGHRS, CDR2 YFSETQ. Trimming pared 3 bases from V and 5 bases from J, leaving 11 bases between. The DNA for the CDR3 is TGCGCCAGCAGCTCCCCATCTTCGACTGAAGCTTTCTTT. Its translation is CASSSPSSTEAFF.